This is a list of T cell receptor beta chains from one sample in a study of T cell responses to AZD1222 COVID-19 vaccine. Clones were sequenced by immunoSEQ multiplex PCR, and TCRdb holds only the in-frame ones, with some missing. The table includes about 120,000 clones, 92% detected once. The sequencing here drew on peripheral blood, taken on day 0 of AZD1222 vaccination. Receptors were obtained from an adult in good health. CDR3s include the opening cysteine and the closing phenylalanine or tryptophan. D genes are given only for firm matches. Clone size is not always given. Where it is, it says once, few, many or a class for expanded clones.

TGTGCCAGCAGTTTTCTACAGGTTTTCCCATCTGAGAGACCCCTCCACTTT	CASSFLQVFPSERPLHF	NA	NA	TRBV28	TRBJ1-6
TGTGCCAGCAGTGAATCTCCCAGGAGGGGAAAACACTACGAGCAGTACTTC	CASSESPRRGKHYEQYF	NA	NA	TRBV25-1	TRBJ2-7
TGTGCCAGCAGCCAAGACGGGACAGGAGACCTTAACTATGGCTACACCTTC	CASSQDGTGDLNYGYTF	NA	TRBD1	TRBV14	TRBJ1-2
TGTGCCAGCAGTTATCAGGGATCACCCCTCCACTTT	CASSYQGSPLHF	once	NA	TRBV6-5	TRBJ1-6
TGTGCCATCAGTGAACAGGAGTATGGCTACACCTTC	CAISEQEYGYTF	NA	NA	TRBV10-3	TRBJ1-2
TGTGCCAGCAGCGTAGGGTCGGACACTGAAGCTTTCTTT	CASSVGSDTEAFF	NA	NA	TRBV9	TRBJ1-1
TGTGCCATCAGTGACAGGGGCTCCTACAATGAGCAGTTCTTC	CAISDRGSYNEQFF	NA	NA	TRBV10-3	TRBJ2-1
TGTGCCAGCAGCCCACCGGCGGGGGCGGTAATGAACACTGAAGCTTTCTTT	CASSPPAGAVMNTEAFF	NA	NA	TRBV9	TRBJ1-1
TGTGCCATCAGTGACGGGGGATCTGGAAACACCATATATTTT	CAISDGGSGNTIYF	NA	NA	TRBV10-3	TRBJ1-3
TGTGCCAGCAGTTTAAGTATCCATGGCGCTGAAGCTTTCTTT	CASSLSIHGAEAFF	NA	NA	TRBV27	TRBJ1-1
TGTGCCAGTAGTGTGGCAGGGTGGGACAGAAACATTCAGTACTTC	CASSVAGWDRNIQYF	NA	TRBD1	TRBV19	TRBJ2-4
TGTGCCAGCTCACCAGAGCAGGGGGGGACCTATGGCTACACCTTC	CASSPEQGGTYGYTF	NA	TRBD1	TRBV18	TRBJ1-2
TGTGCCAGTAGTACGCAGACTAGCGGCGCCACAGATACGCAGTATTTT	CASSTQTSGATDTQYF	NA	TRBD2	TRBV19	TRBJ2-3
TGCAGCGTTGAGATCGCGAACACCGGGGAGCTGTTTTTT	CSVEIANTGELFF	NA	NA	TRBV29-1	TRBJ2-2
TGTGCCTGGAGTGTATACGGGGTTTCCTACGAGCAGTACTTC	CAWSVYGVSYEQYF	NA	NA	TRBV30	TRBJ2-7
TGTGCCAGCAGTGAAAGTGGGGAGGGGAACACTGAAGCTTTCTTT	CASSESGEGNTEAFF	NA	NA	TRBV6-1	TRBJ1-1
TGTGCCAGCAGTGAACGAGGGACTTATGTCAGCACTGAAGCTTTCTTT	CASSERGTYVSTEAFF	NA	NA	TRBV6-1	TRBJ1-1
TGTGCCAGCAGTGACTCGATTCGCACAGATACGCAGTATTTT	CASSDSIRTDTQYF	NA	NA	TRBV6-4	TRBJ2-3
TGTGCCAGCAGGTTAGGACAGGGGGACACTGAAGCTTTCTTT	CASRLGQGDTEAFF	once	TRBD1	TRBV7-9	TRBJ1-1
TGTGCCAGCAGCCAAGGGCGGGAGGGCAAATGGGAGACCCAGTACTTC	CASSQGREGKWETQYF	NA	TRBD2	TRBV3-1/TRBV3-2	TRBJ2-5
TGTGCCAGCAGTGGTCTAGCGGGAGTAGAGGAGCAGTACTTC	CASSGLAGVEEQYF	NA	TRBD2	TRBV27	TRBJ2-7
TGTGCCAGCAGTTACTCGGGGACTAGCTCCTACAATGAGCAGTTCTTC	CASSYSGTSSYNEQFF	NA	TRBD2	TRBV6-5	TRBJ2-1
TGTGCCAGCAGTGATACAAGGACTTCATACTACGAGCAGTACTTC	CASSDTRTSYYEQYF	NA	NA	TRBV6-1	TRBJ2-7
TGTGCCATCAGTGTAGGGAGTGGGACTGGAAACACCATATATTTT	CAISVGSGTGNTIYF	NA	NA	TRBV10-3	TRBJ1-3
TGTGCCAGCAGCTCCGGGCCAAACTCTGGAAACACCATATATTTT	CASSSGPNSGNTIYF	NA	NA	TRBV11-2	TRBJ1-3
TGTGCCAGTCCGTGGGGGCCCGGGGGGAATGAGCAGTTCTTC	CASPWGPGGNEQFF	NA	NA	TRBV6-5	TRBJ2-1
TGCGCCAGCAGCCGGGGGACTAGCGGGAGCTCCTACAATGAGCAGTTCTTC	CASSRGTSGSSYNEQFF	once	TRBD2	TRBV4-3	TRBJ2-1
TGTGCCAGCAGTTTATTGGCTAGCACAAGCACAGATACGCAGTATTTT	CASSLLASTSTDTQYF	NA	NA	TRBV27	TRBJ2-3
TGTGCCAGTACCCAGGGTAGGGCTAATGAAAAACTGTTTTTT	CASTQGRANEKLFF	NA	NA	TRBV7-2	TRBJ1-4
TGTGCCAGCAGTTATCCCCGACTCGCGGGCACTGAAGCTTTCTTT	CASSYPRLAGTEAFF	NA	NA	TRBV6-2/TRBV6-3	TRBJ1-1
TGCGCCAGCAGCTTGGTAGCTAGCGAAGATACGCAGTATTTT	CASSLVASEDTQYF	NA	NA	TRBV5-1	TRBJ2-3
TGTGCCAGCAGCCTCGAGGCTAGCGGGATTTCCTACGAGCAGTACTTC	CASSLEASGISYEQYF	once	TRBD2	TRBV27	TRBJ2-7
TGTGCCAGCAGCCCAGGGGGGACACTTAGCAATCAGCCCCAGCATTTT	CASSPGGTLSNQPQHF	once	TRBD1	TRBV28	TRBJ1-5
TGTGCCAGCAGCGTAGACGGCGGGCCAACCTACGAGCAGTACTTC	CASSVDGGPTYEQYF	NA	NA	TRBV9	TRBJ2-7
TGTGCCAGCAGTTTTGGGGGAGGGAATGAGCAGTTCTTC	CASSFGGGNEQFF	few	TRBD2	TRBV28	TRBJ2-1
TGTGCCAGCAGCTTAAGAGCGCACTCTGGAAACACCATATATTTT	CASSLRAHSGNTIYF	NA	NA	TRBV13	TRBJ1-3
TGTGCCAGCAGCCCCCGGGACAGGGGTTTGAACACCGGGGAGCTGTTTTTT	CASSPRDRGLNTGELFF	NA	TRBD1	TRBV11-3	TRBJ2-2
TGTGCCAGTAGTATCACAGGGGGAGACACTGAAGCTTTCTTT	CASSITGGDTEAFF	NA	TRBD1	TRBV19	TRBJ1-1
TGCGCCAGCAGCCACACCCAAGGACGGAGCTACGAGCAGTACTTC	CASSHTQGRSYEQYF	NA	NA	TRBV4-3	TRBJ2-7
TGTGCTAGTGGTACCGACCGGGAGAGCTCCTACAATGAGCAGTTCTTC	CASGTDRESSYNEQFF	NA	NA	TRBV12-5	TRBJ2-1
TGTGCCAGCAGTGACTCGTCGAGTTACAATGAGCAGTTCTTC	CASSDSSSYNEQFF	NA	NA	TRBV6-4	TRBJ2-1
TGCGCCAGCAGCTTGGGTGGGGAGGGATACAATGAGCAGTTCTTC	CASSLGGEGYNEQFF	NA	TRBD2	TRBV5-1	TRBJ2-1
TGTGCCTGGAGTACGACCTACGAGCAGTACTTC	CAWSTTYEQYF	NA	NA	TRBV30	TRBJ2-7
TGTGCCACCAGCCCCGGACAGGGCGGGAATGAGCAGTTCTTC	CATSPGQGGNEQFF	NA	TRBD1	TRBV15	TRBJ2-1
TGTGCCAGTAGTCCGTCATTATGGGGTGCTAACTATGGCTACACCTTC	CASSPSLWGANYGYTF	NA	NA	TRBV19	TRBJ1-2
TGTGCCAGCAGCCCAGAACAGGGGGCTTCTGGAAACACCATATATTTT	CASSPEQGASGNTIYF	NA	TRBD1	TRBV7-2	TRBJ1-3
TGTGCCAGCAGCCTCACAGGGTTTAGCACCGGGGAGCTGTTTTTT	CASSLTGFSTGELFF	few	NA	TRBV11-3	TRBJ2-2
TGTGCCAGCAGTGAGCCCCCCGGACAGGGCGGGAAAGCTTTCTTT	CASSEPPGQGGKAFF	NA	TRBD1	TRBV6-1	TRBJ1-1
TGCGCCAGCCGCTTATTAGCGGTACCCCATGAGCAGTTCTTC	CASRLLAVPHEQFF	NA	NA	TRBV5-1	TRBJ2-1
TGTGCCAGCAGCCCGCTAGCGGGGATTACCAGCACAGATACGCAGTATTTT	CASSPLAGITSTDTQYF	NA	TRBD2	TRBV14	TRBJ2-3
TGTGCCAGCACCTCCTACGAGCAGTACTTC	CASTSYEQYF	NA	NA	TRBV3-1/TRBV3-2	TRBJ2-7
TGTGCCAGCAGCTTGGACCTTTCTGGGGAGCTGTTTTTT	CASSLDLSGELFF	NA	NA	TRBV5-5	TRBJ2-2
TGTGCCAGCAGTTACTCTGCCACAGATACGCAGTATTTT	CASSYSATDTQYF	NA	NA	TRBV6-5	TRBJ2-3
TGTGCCAGCCTAATGAACCTTTATGAGAACACTGAAGCTTTCTTT	CASLMNLYENTEAFF	NA	NA	TRBV6-5	TRBJ1-1
TGCGCCAGCAGCTTGGCGCCCTCTAACTATGGCTACACCTTC	CASSLAPSNYGYTF	NA	NA	TRBV5-1	TRBJ1-2